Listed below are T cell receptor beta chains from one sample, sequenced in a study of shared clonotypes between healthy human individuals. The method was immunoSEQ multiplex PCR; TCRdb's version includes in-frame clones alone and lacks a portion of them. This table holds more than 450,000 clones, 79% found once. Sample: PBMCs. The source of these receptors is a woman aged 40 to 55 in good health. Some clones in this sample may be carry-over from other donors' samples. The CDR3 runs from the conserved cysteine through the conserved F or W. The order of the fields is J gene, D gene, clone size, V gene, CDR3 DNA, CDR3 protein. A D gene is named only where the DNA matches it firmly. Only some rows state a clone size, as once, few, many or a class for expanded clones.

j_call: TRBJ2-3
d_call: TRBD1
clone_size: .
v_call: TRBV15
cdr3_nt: TGTGCCACTAACCCAGGGGGCGAAGTAGATACGCAGTATTTT
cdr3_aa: CATNPGGEVDTQYF

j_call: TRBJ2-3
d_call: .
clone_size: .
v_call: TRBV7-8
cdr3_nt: TGTGCCAGCACCCCTGGCCCGGGACCGGATACGCAGTATTTT
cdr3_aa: CASTPGPGPDTQYF

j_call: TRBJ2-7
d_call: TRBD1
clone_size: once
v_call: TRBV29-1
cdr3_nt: TGCAGCGTTGCCTCAAGCGATCCCGGCCCGGGACAGGGGTTTGACGAGCAGTACTTC
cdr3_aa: CSVASSDPGPGQGFDEQYF

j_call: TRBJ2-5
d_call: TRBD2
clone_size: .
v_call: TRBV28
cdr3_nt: TGTGCCAGCAGCCCCGCTAGCGGGAGGGGAGAGGAGACCCAGTACTTC
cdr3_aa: CASSPASGRGEETQYF

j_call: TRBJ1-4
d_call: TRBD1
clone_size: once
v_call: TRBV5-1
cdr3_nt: TGCGCCAGCAGCCAAACAGGGGATAATGAAAAACTGTTTTTT
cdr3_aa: CASSQTGDNEKLFF

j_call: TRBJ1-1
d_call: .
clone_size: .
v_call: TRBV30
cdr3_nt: TGTGCCTGGAACCCCGGGGCGGTGACTGAAGCTTTCTTT
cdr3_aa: CAWNPGAVTEAFF

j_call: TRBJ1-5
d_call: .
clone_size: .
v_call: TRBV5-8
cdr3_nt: TGTGCCAGCAATTTCGGGGATGACAATCAGCCCCAGCATTTT
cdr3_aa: CASNFGDDNQPQHF

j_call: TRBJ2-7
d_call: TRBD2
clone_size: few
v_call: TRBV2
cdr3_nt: TGTGCCAGCGGACTAGCGGGAGACGAGCAGTACTTC
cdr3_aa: CASGLAGDEQYF

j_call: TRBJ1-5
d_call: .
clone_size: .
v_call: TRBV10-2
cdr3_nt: TGCGCCAGCAGTGGGGGGCGCAATCAGCCCCAGCATTTT
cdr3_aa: CASSGGRNQPQHF

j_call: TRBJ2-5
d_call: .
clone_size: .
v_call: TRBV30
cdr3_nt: TGTGCCTGGAGTGTCGGTGGGACCAAGGAGACCCAGTACTTC
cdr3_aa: CAWSVGGTKETQYF

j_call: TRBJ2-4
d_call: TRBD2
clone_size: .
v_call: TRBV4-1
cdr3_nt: TGCGCCAGCAGCCAAGATCCTGGGGGAGGGCCGAACATTCAGTACTTC
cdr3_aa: CASSQDPGGGPNIQYF

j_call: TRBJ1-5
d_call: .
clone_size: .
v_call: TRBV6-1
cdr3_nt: TGTGCCAGCAGTGGAACAGGGTGGGGTAGCAATCAGCCCCAGCATTTT
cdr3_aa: CASSGTGWGSNQPQHF

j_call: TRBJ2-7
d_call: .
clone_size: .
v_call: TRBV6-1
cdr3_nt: TGTGCCAGCAGTGAAAGTGGAGGAGCCCTCTCTACGTGGCAGTACTTC
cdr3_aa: CASSESGGALSTWQYF

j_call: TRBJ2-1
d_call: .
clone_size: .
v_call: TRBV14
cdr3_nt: TGTGCCAGCAGCCAAGTCAGGGGTACGAAAAATGAGCAGTTCTTC
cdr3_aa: CASSQVRGTKNEQFF

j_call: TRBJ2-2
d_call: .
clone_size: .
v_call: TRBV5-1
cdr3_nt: TGCGCCAGCAGCTTGCAGCCCAGGTCGAACACCGGGGAGCTGTTTTTT
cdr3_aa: CASSLQPRSNTGELFF

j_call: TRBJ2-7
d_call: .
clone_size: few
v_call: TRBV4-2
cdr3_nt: TGTGCCAGCAGCCAAGACCGGGACTCTCCTTCCTACGAGCAGTACTTC
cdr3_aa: CASSQDRDSPSYEQYF

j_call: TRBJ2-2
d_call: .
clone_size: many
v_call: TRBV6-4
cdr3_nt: TGTGCCAGCAAGCCCGGAGACACCGGGGAGCTGTTTTTT
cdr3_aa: CASKPGDTGELFF

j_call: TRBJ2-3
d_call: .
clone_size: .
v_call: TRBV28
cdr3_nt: TGTGCCAGCAGCTTAGGGGAAATGTGGACAGATACGCAGTATTTT
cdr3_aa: CASSLGEMWTDTQYF

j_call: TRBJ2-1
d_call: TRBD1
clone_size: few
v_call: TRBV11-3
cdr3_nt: TGTGCCAGCAGCTCGGGACAGGTTAGCTCCTACAATGAGCAGTTCTTC
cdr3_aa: CASSSGQVSSYNEQFF

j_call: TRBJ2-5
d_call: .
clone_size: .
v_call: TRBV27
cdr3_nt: TGTGCCAGCAGTTTGAAGGGGTACCAAGAGACCCAGTACTTC
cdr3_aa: CASSLKGYQETQYF

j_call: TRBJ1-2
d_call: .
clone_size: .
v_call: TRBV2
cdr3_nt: TGTGCCAGCAGTGAAGCACGGACCGTCTACGGCACCTTC
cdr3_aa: CASSEARTVYGTF

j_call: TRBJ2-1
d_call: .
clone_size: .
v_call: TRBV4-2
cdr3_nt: TGTGCCAGCAGCCCGGGGCGTTACCGAGTGGACTACAATGAGCAGTTCTTC
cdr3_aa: CASSPGRYRVDYNEQFF

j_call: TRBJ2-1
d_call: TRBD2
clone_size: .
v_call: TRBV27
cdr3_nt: TGTGCCAGCAGTTTTAGCGGGACATCCTACAATGAGCAGTTCTTC
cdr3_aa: CASSFSGTSYNEQFF

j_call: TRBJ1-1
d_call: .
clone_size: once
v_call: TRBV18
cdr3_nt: TGTGCCAGCTCAAAGGGTGGCACTGAAGCTTTCTTT
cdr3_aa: CASSKGGTEAFF

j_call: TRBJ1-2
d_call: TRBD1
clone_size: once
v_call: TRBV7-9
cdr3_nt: TGTGCCAGCAGCTGGTCACAGGGGGCTAGCTATGGCTACACCTTC
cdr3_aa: CASSWSQGASYGYTF

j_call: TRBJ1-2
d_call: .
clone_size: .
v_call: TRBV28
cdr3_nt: TGTGCCAGCAGTCTTAACGGGGGGTGGAGCGGCTACACCTTC
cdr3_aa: CASSLNGGWSGYTF

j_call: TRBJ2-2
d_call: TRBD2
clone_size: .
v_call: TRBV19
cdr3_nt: TGTGCCAGTAGTATAGCCGGACTAGCGGGAGGTTGGATAGGGGAGCTGTTTTTT
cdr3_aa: CASSIAGLAGGWIGELFF

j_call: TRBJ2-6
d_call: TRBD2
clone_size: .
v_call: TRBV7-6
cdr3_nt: TGTGCCAGCAGCTTATCGGGGGGCTCTGGGGCCAACGTCCTGACTTTC
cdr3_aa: CASSLSGGSGANVLTF

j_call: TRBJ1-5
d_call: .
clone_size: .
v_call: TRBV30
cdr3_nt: TGTGCCTGGAACCCAGGGGGCAATCAGCCCCAGCATTTT
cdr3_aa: CAWNPGGNQPQHF

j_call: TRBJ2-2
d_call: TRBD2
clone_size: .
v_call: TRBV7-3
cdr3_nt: TGTGCCAGCAGCTTAACGGCTAGCGGGATGAACACCGGGGAGCTGTTTTTT
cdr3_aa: CASSLTASGMNTGELFF

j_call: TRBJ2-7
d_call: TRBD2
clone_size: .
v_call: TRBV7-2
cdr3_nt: TGTGCCAGCAGCCGGACTAGCGGGAACTTAGGCGAGCAGTACTTC
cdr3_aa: CASSRTSGNLGEQYF